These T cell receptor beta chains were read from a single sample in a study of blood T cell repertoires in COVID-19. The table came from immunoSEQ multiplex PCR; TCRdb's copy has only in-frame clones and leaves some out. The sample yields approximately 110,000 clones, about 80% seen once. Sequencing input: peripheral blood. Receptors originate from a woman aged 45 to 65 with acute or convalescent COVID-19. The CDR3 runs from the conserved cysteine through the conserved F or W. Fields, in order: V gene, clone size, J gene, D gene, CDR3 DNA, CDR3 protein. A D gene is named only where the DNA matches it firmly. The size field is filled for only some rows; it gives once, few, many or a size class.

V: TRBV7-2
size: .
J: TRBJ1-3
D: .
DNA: TGTGCCAGCAGCTTCGTCACAGGAGCAGGAAACACCATATATTTT
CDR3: CASSFVTGAGNTIYF

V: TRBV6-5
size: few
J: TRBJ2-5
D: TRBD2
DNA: TGTGCCACCCGGGTCGCGGGGGGGCCAGAGACCCAGTACTTC
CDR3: CATRVAGGPETQYF

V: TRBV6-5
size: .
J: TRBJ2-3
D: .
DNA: TGTGCCAGCAGTTACGAGGCTGTCGGCACAGATACGCAGTATTTT
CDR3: CASSYEAVGTDTQYF

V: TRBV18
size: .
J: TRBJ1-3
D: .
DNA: TGTGCCAGCTCACCACCGGGACAAGACTCTGGAAACACCATATATTTT
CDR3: CASSPPGQDSGNTIYF

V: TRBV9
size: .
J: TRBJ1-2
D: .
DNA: TGTGCCAGCAGCGTAGAGGACTACTATGGCTACACCTTC
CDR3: CASSVEDYYGYTF

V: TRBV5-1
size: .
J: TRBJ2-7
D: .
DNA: TGCGCCAGCAGCTTTGGAGGAACGGAACCCTACGAGCAGTACTTC
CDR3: CASSFGGTEPYEQYF

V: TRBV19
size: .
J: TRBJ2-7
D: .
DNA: TGTGCCAGTAGTACAGGCTCCTACGAGCAGTACTTC
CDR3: CASSTGSYEQYF

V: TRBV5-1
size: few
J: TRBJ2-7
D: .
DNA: TGCGCCAGCAGCTTGGGGCTGGTATCCTACGAGCAGTACTTC
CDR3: CASSLGLVSYEQYF

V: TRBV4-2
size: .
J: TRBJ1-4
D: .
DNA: TGTGCCAGCAGCCAAGAAAGAGGCAGAACGGCCGAAAAACTGTTTTTT
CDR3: CASSQERGRTAEKLFF

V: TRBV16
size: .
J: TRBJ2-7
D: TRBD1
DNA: TGTGCCAGCAGCCAAAGGACAGGGGGCGTCCTTGAAGAGCAGTACTTC
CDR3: CASSQRTGGVLEEQYF

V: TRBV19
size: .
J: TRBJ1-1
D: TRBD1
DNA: TGTGCCAGTAGTATTTGGCAGGGGGGAGTGAACACTGAAGCTTTCTTT
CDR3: CASSIWQGGVNTEAFF

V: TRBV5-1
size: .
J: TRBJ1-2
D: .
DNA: TGCGCCAGCAGCAGAGGACAGCAAGGATTCTATGGCTACACCTTC
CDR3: CASSRGQQGFYGYTF

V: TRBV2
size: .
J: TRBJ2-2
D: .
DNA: TGTGCCAGCACCATTAAACGAGTAAATACGAACACCGGGGAGCTGTTTTTT
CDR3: CASTIKRVNTNTGELFF

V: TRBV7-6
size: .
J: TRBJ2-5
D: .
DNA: TGTGCCAGCAGCTTATTCGGGTTACCCCAAGAGACCCAGTACTTC
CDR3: CASSLFGLPQETQYF

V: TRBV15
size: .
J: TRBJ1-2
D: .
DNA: TGTGCCACCAGCAGAGTAGAATATGGCTACACCTTC
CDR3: CATSRVEYGYTF

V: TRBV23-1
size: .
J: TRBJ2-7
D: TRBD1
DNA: TGCGCCAGCAGTCAATCGTTCGGACAGGGGATCTCCTCCTACGAGCAGTACTTC
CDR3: CASSQSFGQGISSYEQYF

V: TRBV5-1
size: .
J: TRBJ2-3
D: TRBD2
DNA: TGCGCCAGCAGCTTGGGGTTAGCGGGGCGCTCTGGGACAGATACGCAGTATTTT
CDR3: CASSLGLAGRSGTDTQYF

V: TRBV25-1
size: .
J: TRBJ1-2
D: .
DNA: TGTGCCAGCAGTCCACTACAGGGATACTATGGCTACACCTTC
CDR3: CASSPLQGYYGYTF

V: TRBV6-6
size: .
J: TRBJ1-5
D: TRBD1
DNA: TGTGCCAGCAGGACAGGGGACCAACAGCCCCAGCATTTT
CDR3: CASRTGDQQPQHF

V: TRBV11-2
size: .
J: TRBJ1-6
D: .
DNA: TGTGCCAGCAGCTTAGCCAGGGTTAATAATTCACCCCTCCACTTT
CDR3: CASSLARVNNSPLHF

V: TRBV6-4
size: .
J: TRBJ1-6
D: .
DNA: TGTGCCAGCAGTAGCCGGGATAATTCACCCCTCCACTTT
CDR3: CASSSRDNSPLHF

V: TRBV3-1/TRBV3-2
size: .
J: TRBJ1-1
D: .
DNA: TGTGCCAGCAGCCAAGGGGGGGGTGGAGGCACTGAAGCTTTCTTT
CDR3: CASSQGGGGGTEAFF

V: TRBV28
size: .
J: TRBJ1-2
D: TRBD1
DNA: TGTGCCAGCAGTTTACAAGGGGGCGCGGACTATGGCTACACCTTC
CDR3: CASSLQGGADYGYTF

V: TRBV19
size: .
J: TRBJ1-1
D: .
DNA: TGTGCCAGTAGTATAAAGGGGTCCACTGAAGCTTTCTTT
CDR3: CASSIKGSTEAFF

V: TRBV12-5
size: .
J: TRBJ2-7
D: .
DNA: TGTGCTAGTGGTGCACCCCTCGGTTACGAGCAGTACTTC
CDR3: CASGAPLGYEQYF

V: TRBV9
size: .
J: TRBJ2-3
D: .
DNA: TGTGCCAGCAGCGTAGCTCTCGGGACTCGGCCCCGGTTAACAGATACGCAGTATTTT
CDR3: CASSVALGTRPRLTDTQYF

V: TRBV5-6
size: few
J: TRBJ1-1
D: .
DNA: TGTGCCAGCAGCTCCCCGACAGGACTCAACACTGAAGCTTTCTTT
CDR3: CASSSPTGLNTEAFF

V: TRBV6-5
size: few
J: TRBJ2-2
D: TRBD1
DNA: TGTGCCAGCAGAGTCACAGGGGTACCCGGGGAGCTGTTTTTT
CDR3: CASRVTGVPGELFF

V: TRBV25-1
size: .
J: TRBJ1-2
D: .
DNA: TGTGCCAGCAGTGAATATATCGATCAGGGCTACACCTTC
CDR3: CASSEYIDQGYTF

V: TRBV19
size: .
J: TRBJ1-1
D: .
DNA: TGTGCCAGTAGTAACAAACAGGGAGCCACTGAAGCTTTCTTT
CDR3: CASSNKQGATEAFF

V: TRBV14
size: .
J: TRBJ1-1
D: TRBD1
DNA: TGTGCCAGCAGCCAAGCCGGGACAGGGAGATTGAACACTGAAGCTTTCTTT
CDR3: CASSQAGTGRLNTEAFF

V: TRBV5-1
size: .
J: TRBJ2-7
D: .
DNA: TGCGCCAGCAGCTTGGAATCGGTAAGCTCCTACGAGCAGTACTTC
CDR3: CASSLESVSSYEQYF

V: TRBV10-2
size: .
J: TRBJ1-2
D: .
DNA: TGCGCCAGCAGTTCACGGGAATTAGATGGCTACACCTTC
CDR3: CASSSRELDGYTF

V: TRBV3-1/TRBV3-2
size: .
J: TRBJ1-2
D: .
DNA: TGTGCCAGCAGCCAGAAACCAAGCAGCTACACCTTC
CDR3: CASSQKPSSYTF

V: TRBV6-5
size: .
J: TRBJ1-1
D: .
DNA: TGTGCCAGCACCCACAACGGGATCCGGGTTGAAGCTTTCTTT
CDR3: CASTHNGIRVEAFF

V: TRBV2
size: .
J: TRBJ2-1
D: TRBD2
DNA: TGTGCCAGCAGTGATCGCGGCGGGGGGGTAATCTTGGAGCAGTTCTTC
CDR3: CASSDRGGGVILEQFF

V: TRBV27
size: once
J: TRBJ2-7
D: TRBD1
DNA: TGTGCCAGCAGGAATAGTCAGGGGGCCTACGAGCAGTACTTC
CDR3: CASRNSQGAYEQYF

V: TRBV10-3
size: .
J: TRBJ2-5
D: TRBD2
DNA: TGTGCCATCAGTGCCGGGACTATAGAAGAGACCCAGTACTTC
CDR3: CAISAGTIEETQYF

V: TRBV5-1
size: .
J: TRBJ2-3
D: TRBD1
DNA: TGCGCCAGCAGCTTATCGCCCCCGGGACAGGGTACAGATACGCAGTATTTT
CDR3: CASSLSPPGQGTDTQYF

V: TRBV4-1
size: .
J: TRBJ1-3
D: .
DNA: TGCGCCAGCAGCCAAGACTATGCTGGAAACACCATATATTTT
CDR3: CASSQDYAGNTIYF

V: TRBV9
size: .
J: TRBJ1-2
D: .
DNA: TGTGCCAGCAGCCCCCCGGGACAAGGCCTCTTCTTC
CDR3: CASSPPGQGLFF

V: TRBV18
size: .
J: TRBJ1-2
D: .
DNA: TGTGCCAGCTCACCTAGCCAGCAAGCTAACTATGGCTACACCTTC
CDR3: CASSPSQQANYGYTF

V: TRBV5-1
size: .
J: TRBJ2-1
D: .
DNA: TGCGCCAGCCGTCGCCCGGAGGGGTCCTACAATGAGCAGTTCTTC
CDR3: CASRRPEGSYNEQFF

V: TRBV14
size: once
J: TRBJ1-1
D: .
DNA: TGTGCCAGCAGCCACCCGGGGGGCACTGAAGCTTTCTTT
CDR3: CASSHPGGTEAFF

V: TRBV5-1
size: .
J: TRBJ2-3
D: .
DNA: TGCGCCAGCACCGAGGGGGATCTAGATACGCAGTATTTT
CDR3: CASTEGDLDTQYF